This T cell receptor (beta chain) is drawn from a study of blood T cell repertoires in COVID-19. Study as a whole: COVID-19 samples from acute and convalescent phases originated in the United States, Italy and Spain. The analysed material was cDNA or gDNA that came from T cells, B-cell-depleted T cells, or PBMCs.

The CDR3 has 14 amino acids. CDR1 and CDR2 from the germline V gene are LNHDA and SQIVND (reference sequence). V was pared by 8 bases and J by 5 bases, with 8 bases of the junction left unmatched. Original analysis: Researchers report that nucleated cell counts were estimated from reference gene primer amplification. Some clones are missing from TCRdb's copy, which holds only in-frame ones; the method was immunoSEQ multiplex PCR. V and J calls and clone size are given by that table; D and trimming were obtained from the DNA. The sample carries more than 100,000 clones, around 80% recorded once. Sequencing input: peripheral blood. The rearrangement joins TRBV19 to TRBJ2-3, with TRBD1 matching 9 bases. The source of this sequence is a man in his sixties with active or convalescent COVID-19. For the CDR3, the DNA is TGTGCCAGTTCTCCACAGGGGGCGGGAGATACGCAGTATTTT. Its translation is CASSPQGAGDTQYF.